The 26 T cell receptor beta chains listed next were all sequenced from one sample in a study of spatial heterogeneity in lung cancer (dated by TCRdb to 2018 to 2020). Library creation used 5' RACE. The sample was run on a NextSeq 500. TCRdb reworked the public reads: Q25 trimming with fastp, MiXCR clone assembly, productive beta chains retained. For every CDR3 protein sequence, its rows merge into one entry that carries the most common genes and DNA. The sample yields around 110,000 distinct CDR3 sequences; approximately 12% were counted once. The top ten clonotypes cover roughly 17% of the sample. What this sample's time point label stands for: blood at routine non-recurrence follow-up after resection. Without any cell sorting, TCR sequencing was performed on whole RNA extracted either from tumor and nontumor lung tissue or from cryopreserved PBMC samples. The specimen was PBMCs, collected at follow-up. Source of these receptors: a male donor with early-stage non-small cell lung cancer.

At least ten counts were recorded for this clonotype. This chain uses TRBV19 with TRBJ1-5, with D hard to call. Trimming took off 3 bases at V and 4 bases at J, with 13 bases between the two ends. Per the germline V gene, CDR1 is LNHDA and CDR2 is SQIVND (reference sequence). The CDR3 is made up of 15 amino acids. CDR3 amino acids: CASSMSTPRNQPQHF. CDR3 sequence (DNA): TGTGCCAGTAGTATGTCGACGCCTAGAAATCAGCCCCAGCATTTT.

CDR3 loop: CASSFASGGHNEQFF. Here the CDR3 DNA reads TGTGCCAGCAGCTTCGCGAGCGGGGGACACAATGAGCAGTTCTTC. The rearrangement links TRBV7-2 to TRBJ2-1, with 8 bases fitting TRBD2. J gave up 5 bases and V 3 bases, and 6 bases lay outside the gene matches. CDR3 size: 15 residues. The germline V gene encodes CDR1 SGHTA and CDR2 FQGNSA.

The chain links TRBV2 to TRBJ2-3; D unresolved. Trimming shortened V by 3 bases and J by 2 bases, and 9 bases separated the two germline ends. This CDR3 region has 14 residues. Germline CDR1 SNHLY, CDR2 FYNNEI. DNA of the CDR3: TGTGCCAGCAGTGATGTCCAGCCCACAGATACGCAGTATTTT. Amino acid sequence: CASSDVQPTDTQYF.

This clonotype is medium-sized within its sample. V gene TRBV10-1 combines with J gene TRBJ2-3; the D is unclear. V was clipped by 4 bases and J by 2 bases, with 4 bases between them. The CDR3 loop spans 12 amino acids. In germline, CDR1 is WNHNN, CDR2 SYGVQD (reference sequence). This chain's CDR3 is CASSALTDTQYF. The CDR3 DNA follows: TGCGCCAGCAGTGCCCTCACAGATACGCAGTATTTT.

This clonotype came up a few times. The chain uses TRBV5-1 and TRBJ1-5; D is perhaps TRBD1 (6 bases). Germline V gene lookup returns CDR1 SGHRS and CDR2 YFSETQ. V was trimmed by 4 bases and J by 7 bases, leaving 18 bases between them. The CDR3 covers 15 residues. This CDR3 reads CASSRLPGAGQPQHF. CDR3 in DNA: TGCGCCAGCAGCCGTCTTCCGGGGGCTGGGCAGCCCCAGCATTTT.

This clonotype was detected only a few times. The chain links TRBV24-1 to TRBJ2-1; D remains ambiguous. CDR3 size: 17 residues. Trimming removed 5 bases at V and 0 bases at J, with 16 bases between. CDR1 and CDR2 from the germline V gene are KGHDR and SFDVKD. The CDR3 spells CATSASPGLSSYNEQFF. CDR3 nucleotides: TGTGCCACCAGTGCCTCGCCTGGCCTGAGCTCCTACAATGAGCAGTTCTTC.

The chain uses TRBV15 and TRBJ2-3; D perhaps matches TRBD2 (5 bases). CDR3 length equals 15 residues. CDR1 is LNHNV, CDR2 YYDKDF, per germline (reference sequence). Trimming left V 0 bases short and J 3 bases short, with 10 bases between. The CDR3 is CATSRDRGSTDTQYF. The CDR3 region has the DNA TGTGCCACCAGCAGAGACCGGGGAAGTACAGATACGCAGTATTTT.

The count of this clonotype is one. The chain is built from TRBV11-3 and TRBJ2-3; unclear D gene. V lost 4 bases and J lost 0, with 8 bases in between. Germline V gene sequence: CDR1 SGHNT, CDR2 YENEEA. The length of the CDR3 is 14 residues. CDR3 sequence (DNA): TGTGCCAGCAGCTCTGGCCGAAGCACAGATACGCAGTATTTT. Encoded protein: CASSSGRSTDTQYF.

This clonotype was seen only a few times. The chain has TRBV7-9 and TRBJ2-5, with 13 bases matching TRBD2. V lost 5 bases and J lost 5; bases outside the gene matches: 8. This CDR3 has 16 amino acids. Germline CDR1 SEHNR, CDR2 FQNEAQ (reference sequence). The CDR3 nucleotides read TGTGCCAGCAGCCCTGGACTAGCGGGGGAGCTCGAGACCCAGTACTTC. As protein: CASSPGLAGELETQYF.

The table lists this clonotype with many counts. The chain joins TRBV5-4 to TRBJ2-2; tentatively, D is TRBD2 (7 bases). The germline gives CDR1 SGHNT, CDR2 YYREEE (reference sequence). The CDR3 consists of 18 residues. V was cut by 0 bases and J by 9 bases, with 24 bases left in between. The CDR3 coding sequence is TGTGCCAGCAGCTTGGTGCCCCGGACTAGGGGGGGACTGAGGGAGCTGTTTTTT. Translated, it gives CASSLVPRTRGGLRELFF. Using reference TRBV5-4 and TRBJ2-2 for the parts outside the CDR3, the full variable domain is ETGVTQSPTHLIKTRGQQVTLRCSSQSGHNTVSWYQQALGQGPQFIFQYYREEENGRGNFPPRFSGLQFPNYSSELNVNALELDDSALYLCASSLVPRTRGGLRELFFGEGSRLTVL.

This rearrangement joins TRBV30 to TRBJ1-5, with D tentatively TRBD1 (6 bases). The CDR3 totals 18 residues. The germline CDR1 and CDR2 sequences are GTSNPN and SVGIG (reference sequence). Trimming took off 1 base at V and 0 bases at J, with 19 bases between the two ends. The CDR3 region has the DNA TGTGCCTGGAGTGAGAACAGGGAGAGGGGTTATAGCAATCAGCCCCAGCATTTT. Residues: CAWSENRERGYSNQPQHF.

There are a few counts of this clonotype. This chain connects TRBV6-5 to TRBJ1-1; D might be TRBD1 (6 bases). V shed 0 bases and J shed 7 bases, with 9 bases lying between them. The CDR3 spans 13 residues. Looked up from germline, CDR1 is MNHEY and CDR2 is SVGAGI. The CDR3 DNA reads as TGTGCCAGCAGTTACTCGACAGGTTATGAAGCTTTCTTT. Encoded protein: CASSYSTGYEAFF.

The rearrangement links TRBV12-3 or TRBV12-4 to TRBJ2-7; D is possibly TRBD1 (5 bases). The CDR3 loop spans 13 amino acids. V lost 2 bases to trimming and J lost 2 bases, with 7 bases between them. The CDR3 DNA is TGTGCCAGCAGTTTAACAGGCCCCTACGAGCAGTACTTC. The encoded protein is CASSLTGPYEQYF.

This chain joins TRBV10-3 and TRBJ1-1, with D possibly TRBD1 on 6 matching bases. The ends were cut back, 11 bases at V and 4 bases at J, with 26 bases in the middle. This CDR3 is 16 amino acids long. Germline values: CDR1 ENHRY, CDR2 SYGVKD. CDR3: CAAQSTDRQMGTEAFF. CDR3 in DNA: TGTGCCGCACAAAGCACCGACAGGCAGATGGGCACTGAAGCTTTCTTT.

This sequence joins TRBV3-1 and TRBJ1-6; tentatively, D is TRBD1 (5 bases). Trimming removed 8 bases from V and 0 bases from J, with 11 bases in between. The CDR3 has 15 amino acids. CDR1 is LGHDT and CDR2 is YNNKEL in the germline V gene (reference sequence). In nucleotides, the CDR3 is TGTGCCAGCGGGGCACCGGGCTCCTATAATTCACCCCTCCACTTT. The encoded protein is CASGAPGSYNSPLHF. The full variable domain, in which reference TRBV3-1 and TRBJ1-6 provide the parts outside the CDR3, is DTAVSQTPKYLVTQMGNDKSIKCEQNLGHDTMYWYKQDSKKFLKIMFSYNNKELIINETVPNRFSPKSPDKAHLNLHINSLELGDSAVYFCASGAPGSYNSPLHFGNGTRLTVT.

V gene TRBV12-3 or TRBV12-4 combines with J gene TRBJ1-2; the D gene is possibly TRBD1 (5 bases). The CDR3 consists of 15 residues. V was trimmed by 6 bases and J by 0 bases, leaving 14 bases between them. CDR3: CASRYSGTSNYGYTF. DNA for the CDR3: TGTGCCAGCAGGTACTCCGGGACCTCTAACTATGGCTACACCTTC.

This clonotype occurred a few times. The rearrangement links TRBV24-1 to TRBJ2-4; 7 bases match TRBD1. The CDR3 spans 16 residues. The germline V gene encodes CDR1 KGHDR and CDR2 SFDVKD. The V and J ends lost 2 bases and 0 bases, in that order; junction bases with no gene match: 3. The CDR3 loop reads CATSDWDSKAKNIQYF. The CDR3 coding sequence is TGTGCCACCAGTGATTGGGACAGCAAAGCCAAAAACATTCAGTACTTC.

This clonotype was counted ten times or more. V gene TRBV19 combines with J gene TRBJ1-5; D call uncertain. The germline V and J ends were trimmed by 4 bases and 0 bases, with 7 bases remaining between them. From germline, CDR1 is LNHDA and CDR2 SQIVND (reference sequence). This CDR3 has 14 residues. The CDR3 here is CASSTLNSNQPQHF. In DNA, the CDR3 is TGTGCCAGTAGTACCCTTAATAGCAATCAGCCCCAGCATTTT.

This clonotype was seen ten or more times. V and J are TRBV18 and TRBJ2-7; 7 bases fit TRBD1. J was trimmed by 4 bases and V by 4 bases; bases with no gene match: 1. The CDR3 consists of 12 residues. Germline CDR1 reads KGHSH; CDR2 reads LQKENI. The CDR3 DNA follows: TGTGCCAGCTCACTGGGACAGTACGAGCAGTACTTC. Its translation is CASSLGQYEQYF.

This clonotype was observed at least ten times. This chain links TRBV7-6 with TRBJ2-7; no clear D. Germline V gene data show CDR1 as SGHVS and CDR2 as FNYEAQ. The CDR3 runs 12 residues. Trimming pared 4 bases from V and 2 bases from J, leaving 6 bases between. The CDR3 nucleotides read TGTGCCAGCAGCTCCAACACCTACGAGCAGTACTTC. It is translated as CASSSNTYEQYF.

This clonotype was seen repeatedly, ten times or more. This sequence joins TRBV5-4 and TRBJ1-2; no clear D gene. Germline-derived CDR1 and CDR2 are SGHNT and YYREEE (reference sequence). V was trimmed by 4 bases and J by 5 bases, leaving 15 bases between them. CDR3 length: 14 amino acids. The DNA of the CDR3 is TGTGCCAGCAGCCAAAGGACGGAACCTTATGGCTACACCTTC. Residues: CASSQRTEPYGYTF.

At least ten counts were recorded for this clonotype. The CDR3 is CASSSDTSAYNEQFF. The CDR3, as DNA: TGTGCCAGCAGCTCGGACACCTCCGCCTACAATGAGCAGTTCTTC. The gene calls are TRBV5-4 and TRBJ2-1, with D possibly being TRBD1 (5 bases). CDR1 is SGHNT and CDR2 is YYREEE in the germline V gene (reference sequence). V lost 3 bases and J lost 2, with 12 bases in between. This CDR3 contains 15 residues.

The chain links TRBV12-3 or TRBV12-4 to TRBJ2-1; D possibly uses TRBD1 or TRBD2 (5 bases each). Trimming removed 6 bases at V and 4 bases at J, with 10 bases between. The length of the CDR3 is 13 residues. In DNA, the CDR3 is TGTGCCAGCAGGGTTGGGGGATACAATGAGCAGTTCTTC. Translating it yields CASRVGGYNEQFF.

The rearrangement links TRBV5-1 to TRBJ2-1, with 8 bases aligning to TRBD1. Germline V gene lookup returns CDR1 SGHRS and CDR2 YFSETQ. The V gene end was trimmed by 4 bases and the J gene end by 3 bases; junction bases not matched to a gene: 6. The CDR3 sequence is 15 residues long. CDR3 sequence: CASSPEGQVYNEQFF. The CDR3 DNA is TGCGCCAGCAGCCCCGAGGGACAGGTCTACAATGAGCAGTTCTTC.

V usage is TRBV28 and J usage is TRBJ1-2; unclear D gene. Germline CDR1 MDHEN, CDR2 SYDVKM. There are 16 residues in the CDR3. Trimming stripped 4 bases from V and 4 bases from J, with 19 bases between. The CDR3 DNA follows: TGTGCCAGCAGTTCCCCTGACGGAGCCGGCGGCTATGGCTACACCTTC. This encodes CASSSPDGAGGYGYTF.

CDR3 residues: CASSYRSRGTDTQYF. The CDR3 DNA reads as TGTGCCAGCAGTTACCGGTCAAGGGGTACAGATACGCAGTATTTT. The chain uses TRBV6-5 and TRBJ2-3; D perhaps matches TRBD1 (5 bases). CDR1 MNHEY and CDR2 SVGAGI come from the germline V gene. There are 15 residues in the CDR3. Trimming shortened V by 2 bases and J by 3 bases, and 12 bases separated the two germline ends.